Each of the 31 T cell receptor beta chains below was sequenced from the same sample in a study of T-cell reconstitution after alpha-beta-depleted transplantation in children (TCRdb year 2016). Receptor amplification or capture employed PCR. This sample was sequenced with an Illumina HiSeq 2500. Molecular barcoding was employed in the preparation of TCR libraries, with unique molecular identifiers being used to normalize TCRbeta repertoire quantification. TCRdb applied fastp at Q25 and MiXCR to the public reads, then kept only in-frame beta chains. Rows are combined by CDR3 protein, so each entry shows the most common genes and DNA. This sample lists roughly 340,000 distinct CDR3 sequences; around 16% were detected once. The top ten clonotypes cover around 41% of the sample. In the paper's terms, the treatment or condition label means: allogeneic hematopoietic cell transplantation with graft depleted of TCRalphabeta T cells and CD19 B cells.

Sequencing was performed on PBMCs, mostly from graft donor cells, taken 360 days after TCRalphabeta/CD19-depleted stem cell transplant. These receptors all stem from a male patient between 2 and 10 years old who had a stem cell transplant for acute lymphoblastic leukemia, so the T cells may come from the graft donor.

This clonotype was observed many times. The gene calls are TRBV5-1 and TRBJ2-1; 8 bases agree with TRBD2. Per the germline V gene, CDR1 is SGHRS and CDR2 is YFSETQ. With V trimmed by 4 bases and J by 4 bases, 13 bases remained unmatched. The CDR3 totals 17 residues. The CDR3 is CASSPLGFGLAYNEQFF. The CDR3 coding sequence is TGCGCCAGCAGCCCTCTGGGTTTCGGACTAGCTTACAATGAGCAGTTCTTC.

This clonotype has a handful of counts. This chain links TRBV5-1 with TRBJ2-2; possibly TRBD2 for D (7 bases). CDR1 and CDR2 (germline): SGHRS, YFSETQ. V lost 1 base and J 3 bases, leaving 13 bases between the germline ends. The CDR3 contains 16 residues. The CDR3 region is CASSLTGRADTGELFF. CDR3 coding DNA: TGCGCCAGCAGCTTGACAGGGAGGGCGGACACCGGGGAGCTGTTTTTT.

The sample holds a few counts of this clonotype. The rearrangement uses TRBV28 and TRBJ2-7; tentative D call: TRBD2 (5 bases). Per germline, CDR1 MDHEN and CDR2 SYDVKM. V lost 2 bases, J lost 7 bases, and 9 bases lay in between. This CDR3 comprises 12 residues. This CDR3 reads CASSLIGGEQYF. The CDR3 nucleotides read TGTGCCAGCAGTTTAATCGGCGGGGAGCAGTACTTC.

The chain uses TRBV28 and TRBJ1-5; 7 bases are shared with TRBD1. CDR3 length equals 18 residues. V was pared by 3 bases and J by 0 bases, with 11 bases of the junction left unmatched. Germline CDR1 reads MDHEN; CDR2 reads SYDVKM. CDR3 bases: TGTGCCAGCAGTTTTGGAGGGGACAGCTATTATAGCAATCAGCCCCAGCATTTT. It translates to CASSFGGDSYYSNQPQHF.

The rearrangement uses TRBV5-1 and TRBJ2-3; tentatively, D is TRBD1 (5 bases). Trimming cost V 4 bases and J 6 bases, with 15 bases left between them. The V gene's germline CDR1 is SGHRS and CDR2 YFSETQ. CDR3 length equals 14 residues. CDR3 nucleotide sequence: TGCGCCAGCAGCCGAAACGGCAGGGCCGATACGCAGTATTTT. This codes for CASSRNGRADTQYF.

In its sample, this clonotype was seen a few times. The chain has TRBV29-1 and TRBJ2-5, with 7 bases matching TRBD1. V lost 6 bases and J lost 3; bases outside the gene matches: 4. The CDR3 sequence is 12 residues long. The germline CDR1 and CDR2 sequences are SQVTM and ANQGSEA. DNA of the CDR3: TGCAGCGTCCACAGGGGAAAAGAGACCCAGTACTTC. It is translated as CSVHRGKETQYF.

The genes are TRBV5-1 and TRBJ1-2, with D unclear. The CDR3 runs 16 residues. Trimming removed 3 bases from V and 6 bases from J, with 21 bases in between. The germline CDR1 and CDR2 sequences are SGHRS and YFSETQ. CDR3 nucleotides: TGCGCCAGCAGCTCTAGGAGCCTCGTCGCATGGCATGGCTACACCTTC. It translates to CASSSRSLVAWHGYTF.

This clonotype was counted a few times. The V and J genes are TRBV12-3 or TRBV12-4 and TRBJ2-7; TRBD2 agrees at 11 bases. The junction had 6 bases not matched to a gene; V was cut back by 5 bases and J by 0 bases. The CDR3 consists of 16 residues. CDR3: CASSHRTSGFSYEQYF. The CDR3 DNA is TGTGCCAGCAGTCATAGGACTAGCGGGTTCTCCTACGAGCAGTACTTC.

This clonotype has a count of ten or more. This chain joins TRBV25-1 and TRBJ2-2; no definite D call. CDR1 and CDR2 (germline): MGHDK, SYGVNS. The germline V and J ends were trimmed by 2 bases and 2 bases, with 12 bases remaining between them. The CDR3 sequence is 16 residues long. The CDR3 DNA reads TGTGCCAGCAGTGAACTCCATTCTAGAAACACCGGGGAGCTGTTTTTT. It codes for CASSELHSRNTGELFF. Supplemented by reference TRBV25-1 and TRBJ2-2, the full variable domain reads EADIYQTPRYLVIGTGKKITLECSQTMGHDKMYWYQQDPGMELHLIHYSYGVNSTEKGDLSSESTVSRIRTEHFPLTLESARPSHTSQYLCASSELHSRNTGELFFGEGSRLTVL.

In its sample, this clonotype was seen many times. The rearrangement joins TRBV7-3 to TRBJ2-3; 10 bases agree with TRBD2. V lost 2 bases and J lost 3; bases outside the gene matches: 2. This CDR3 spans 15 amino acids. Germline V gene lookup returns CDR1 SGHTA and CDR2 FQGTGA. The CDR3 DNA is TGTGCCAGCAGCTTACGGGGACTAGCGACAGATACGCAGTATTTT. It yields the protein CASSLRGLATDTQYF.

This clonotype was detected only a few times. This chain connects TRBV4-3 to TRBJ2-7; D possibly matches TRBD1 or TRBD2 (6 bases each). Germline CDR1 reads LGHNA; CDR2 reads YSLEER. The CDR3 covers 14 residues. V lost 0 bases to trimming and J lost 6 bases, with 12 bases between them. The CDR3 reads CASSQDNGGREQYF. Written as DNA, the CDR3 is TGCGCCAGCAGCCAAGATAATGGGGGGCGCGAGCAGTACTTC.

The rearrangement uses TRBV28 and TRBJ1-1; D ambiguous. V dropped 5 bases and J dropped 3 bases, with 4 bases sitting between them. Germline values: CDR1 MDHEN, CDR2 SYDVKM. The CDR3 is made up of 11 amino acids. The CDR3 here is CASSGHTEAFF. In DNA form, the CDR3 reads TGTGCCAGCAGTGGTCACACTGAAGCTTTCTTT.

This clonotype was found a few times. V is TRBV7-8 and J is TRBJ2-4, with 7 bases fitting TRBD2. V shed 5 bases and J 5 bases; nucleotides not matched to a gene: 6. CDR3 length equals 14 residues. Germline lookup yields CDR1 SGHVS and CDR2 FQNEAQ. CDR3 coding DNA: TGTGCCAGCAGCCCAGGCGGGAGTCAAAACATTCAGTACTTC. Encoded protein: CASSPGGSQNIQYF.

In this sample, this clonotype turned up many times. The CDR3 DNA follows: TGCGCCAGCACATCCGGGACTAGCGGTTACAATGAGCAGTTCTTC. This codes for CASTSGTSGYNEQFF. The rearrangement uses TRBV5-1 and TRBJ2-1; TRBD2 agrees at 11 bases. V lost 6 bases, J lost 4 bases, and 6 bases stayed unmatched. The germline V gene encodes CDR1 SGHRS and CDR2 YFSETQ. This CDR3 region has 15 residues.

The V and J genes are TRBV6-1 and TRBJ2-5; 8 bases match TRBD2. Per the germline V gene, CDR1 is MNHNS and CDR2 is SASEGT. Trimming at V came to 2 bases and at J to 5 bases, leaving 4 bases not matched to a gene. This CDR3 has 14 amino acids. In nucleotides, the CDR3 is TGTGCCAGCAGTGAAAGCGGGAGAGGGGAGACCCAGTACTTC. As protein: CASSESGRGETQYF.

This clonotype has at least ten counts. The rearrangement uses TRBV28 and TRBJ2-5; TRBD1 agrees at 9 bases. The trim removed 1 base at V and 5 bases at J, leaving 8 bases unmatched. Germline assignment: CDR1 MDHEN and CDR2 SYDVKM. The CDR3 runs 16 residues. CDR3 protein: CASSLFYDRGGETQYF. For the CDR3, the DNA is TGTGCCAGCAGTTTATTTTACGACAGGGGGGGTGAGACCCAGTACTTC.

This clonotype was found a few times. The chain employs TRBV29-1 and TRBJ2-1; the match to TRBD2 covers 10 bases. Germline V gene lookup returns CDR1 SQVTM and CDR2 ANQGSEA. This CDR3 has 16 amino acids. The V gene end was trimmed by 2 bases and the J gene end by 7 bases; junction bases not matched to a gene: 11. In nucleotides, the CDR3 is TGCAGCGTTGAAAAGGTCCTAGCGGGAGATCGTAATGAGCAGTTCTTC. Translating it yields CSVEKVLAGDRNEQFF.

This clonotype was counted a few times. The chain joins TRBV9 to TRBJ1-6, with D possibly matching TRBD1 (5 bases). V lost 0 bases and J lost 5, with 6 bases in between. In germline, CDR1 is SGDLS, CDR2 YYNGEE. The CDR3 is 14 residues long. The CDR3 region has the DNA TGTGCCAGCAGCGTAGGAGGGGATAATTCACCCCTCCACTTT. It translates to CASSVGGDNSPLHF.

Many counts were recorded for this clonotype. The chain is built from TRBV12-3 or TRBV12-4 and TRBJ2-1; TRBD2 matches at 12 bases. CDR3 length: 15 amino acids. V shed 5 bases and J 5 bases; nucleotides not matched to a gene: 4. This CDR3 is CASSILAGGHNEQFF. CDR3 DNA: TGTGCCAGCAGTATACTAGCGGGAGGCCACAATGAGCAGTTCTTC.

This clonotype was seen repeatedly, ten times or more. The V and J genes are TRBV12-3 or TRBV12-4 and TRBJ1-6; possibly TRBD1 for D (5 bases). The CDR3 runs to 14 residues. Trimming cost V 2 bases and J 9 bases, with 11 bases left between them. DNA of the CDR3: TGTGCCAGCAGTTTACAGGGAAGCTCTTCACCCCTCCACTTT. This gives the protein CASSLQGSSSPLHF.

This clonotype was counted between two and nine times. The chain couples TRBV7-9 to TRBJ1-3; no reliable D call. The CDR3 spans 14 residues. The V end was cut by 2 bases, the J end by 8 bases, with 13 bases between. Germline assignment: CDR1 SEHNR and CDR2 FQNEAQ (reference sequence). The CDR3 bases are TGTGCCAGCAGCTTATTAACTGGGGTGCACACCATATATTTT. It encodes CASSLLTGVHTIYF.

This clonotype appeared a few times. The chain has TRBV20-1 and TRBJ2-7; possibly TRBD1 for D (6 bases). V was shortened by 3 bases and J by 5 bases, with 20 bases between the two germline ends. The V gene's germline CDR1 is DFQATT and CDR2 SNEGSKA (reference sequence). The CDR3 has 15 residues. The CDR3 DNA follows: TGCAGTGCTAGGACCCACAGGGACAAGTTGAACGAGCAGTACTTC. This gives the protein CSARTHRDKLNEQYF.

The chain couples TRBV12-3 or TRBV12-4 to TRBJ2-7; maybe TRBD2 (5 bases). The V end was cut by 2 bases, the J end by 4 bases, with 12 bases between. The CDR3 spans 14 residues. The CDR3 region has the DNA TGTGCCAGCAGTTTAAGCGGCCGCCCTTACGAGCAGTACTTC. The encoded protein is CASSLSGRPYEQYF.

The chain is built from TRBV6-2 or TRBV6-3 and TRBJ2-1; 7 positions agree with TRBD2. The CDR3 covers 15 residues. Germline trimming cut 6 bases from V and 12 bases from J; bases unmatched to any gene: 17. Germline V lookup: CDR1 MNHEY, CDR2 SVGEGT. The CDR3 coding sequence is TGTGCCAGCAGAAGGTCCAGCGGGAAGCCGGTGGGGCAGTTCTTC. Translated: CASRRSSGKPVGQFF.

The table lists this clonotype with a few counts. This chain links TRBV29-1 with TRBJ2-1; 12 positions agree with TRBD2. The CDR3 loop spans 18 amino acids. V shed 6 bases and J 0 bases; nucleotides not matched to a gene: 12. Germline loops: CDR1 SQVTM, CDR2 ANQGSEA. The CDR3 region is CSVHGLAGYLSSYNEQFF. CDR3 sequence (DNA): TGCAGCGTCCACGGACTAGCGGGGTACCTGAGCTCCTACAATGAGCAGTTCTTC.

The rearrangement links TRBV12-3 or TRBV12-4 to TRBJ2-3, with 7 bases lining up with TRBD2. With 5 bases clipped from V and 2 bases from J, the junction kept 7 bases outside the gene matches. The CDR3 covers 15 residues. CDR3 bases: TGTGCCAGCAGTCCCTATAGCGGGTACACAGATACGCAGTATTTT. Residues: CASSPYSGYTDTQYF.

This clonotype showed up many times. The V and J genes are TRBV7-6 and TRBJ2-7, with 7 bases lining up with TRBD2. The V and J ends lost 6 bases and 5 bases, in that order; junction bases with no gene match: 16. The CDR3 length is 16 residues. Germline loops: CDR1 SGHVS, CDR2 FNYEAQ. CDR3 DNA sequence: TGTGCCAGCAGTCCTACGCGGGGGTCTATAGCTCACGAGCAGTACTTC. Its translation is CASSPTRGSIAHEQYF.

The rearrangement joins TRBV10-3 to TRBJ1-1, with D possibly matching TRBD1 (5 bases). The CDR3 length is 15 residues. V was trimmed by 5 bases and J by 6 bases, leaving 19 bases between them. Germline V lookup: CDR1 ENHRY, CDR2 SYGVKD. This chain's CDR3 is CAISRPGPQGPEAFF. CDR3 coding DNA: TGTGCCATCAGTAGACCGGGACCACAAGGGCCTGAAGCTTTCTTT.

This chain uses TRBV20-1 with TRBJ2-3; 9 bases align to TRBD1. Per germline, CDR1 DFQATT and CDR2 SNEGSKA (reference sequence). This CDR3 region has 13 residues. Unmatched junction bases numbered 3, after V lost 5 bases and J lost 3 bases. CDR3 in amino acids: CSALTGGTDTQYF. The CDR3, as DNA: TGCAGTGCTTTGACAGGGGGGACAGATACGCAGTATTTT.

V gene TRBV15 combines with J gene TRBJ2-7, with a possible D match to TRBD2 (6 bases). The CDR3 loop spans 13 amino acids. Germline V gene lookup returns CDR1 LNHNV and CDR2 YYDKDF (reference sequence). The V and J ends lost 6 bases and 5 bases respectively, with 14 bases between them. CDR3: CATRATRSDEQYF. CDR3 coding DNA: TGTGCCACCAGAGCGACTAGAAGCGACGAGCAGTACTTC. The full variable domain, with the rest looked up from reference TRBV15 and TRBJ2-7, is DAMVIQNPRYQVTQFGKPVTLSCSQTLNHNVMYWYQQKSSQAPKLLFHYYDKDFNNEADTPDNFQSRRPNTSFCFLDIRSPGLGDTAMYLCATRATRSDEQYFGPGTRLTVT.

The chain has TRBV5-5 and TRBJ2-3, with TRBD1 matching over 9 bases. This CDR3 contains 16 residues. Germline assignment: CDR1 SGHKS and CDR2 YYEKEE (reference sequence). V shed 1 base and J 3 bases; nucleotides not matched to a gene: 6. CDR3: CASSLSGQGGTDTQYF. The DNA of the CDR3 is TGTGCCAGCAGCTTGTCGGGACAGGGAGGAACAGATACGCAGTATTTT. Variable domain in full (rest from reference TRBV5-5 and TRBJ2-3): DAGVTQSPTHLIKTRGQQVTLRCSPISGHKSVSWYQQVLGQGPQFIFQYYEKEERGRGNFPDRFSARQFPNYSSELNVNALLLGDSALYLCASSLSGQGGTDTQYFGPGTRLTVL.